This T cell receptor (beta chain) was sequenced in a study of neurological immune-mediated disorders. This clonotype was picked up many times. Its specificity is not known. The study's findings and limits: CDR3 amino acid sequences found in expanded clones were never shared across subjects, suggesting private repertoires in all groups.

Every sequencing run produced over 160 million TCR-beta sequences that came from 15-18 subjects. One entry per CDR3 protein, called by TCRdb with MiXCR from the 5' RACE reads. The sample has 20,000 or so distinct CDR3 sequences, around 15% seen once. Unsorted libraries used 2 million PBMCs kept at -80 degrees C. J gave up 0 bases and V 5 bases, and 5 bases lay outside the gene matches. The CDR3 consists of 15 residues. Germline V gene lookup returns CDR1 SGHTA and CDR2 FQGNSA. What was sequenced was PBMCs. The genes are TRBV7-2 and TRBJ2-3; 7 bases line up with TRBD1. The sequence was obtained from a middle-aged woman with HTLV-1-associated myelopathy (HAM/TSP). The CDR3: CASSRDSISTDTQYF. CDR3 nucleotide sequence: TGTGCCAGCAGCCGGGACAGCATTAGCACAGATACGCAGTATTTT.